A single sample gave rise to the 14 T cell receptor beta chains below, sequenced in a study of cytotoxic CD8 clonotypes in ibrutinib-treated CLL. Assay used: immunoSEQ multiplex PCR; TCRdb lists only in-frame clones, some missing. There are 250,000 to 350,000 clones in the sample; 60% to 80% occur only once, and about 5.3% lies in the top ten. Source: PBMCs, taken at disease progression, from a patient treated with ibrutinib. All receptors come from a human donor with chronic lymphocytic leukemia.

There are a few counts of this clone. The genes are TRBV9 and TRBJ1-2, with D unclear. V was pared by 0 bases and J by 7 bases, with 7 bases between. CDR1 is SGDLS, CDR2 YYNGEE, per germline. The CDR3 consists of 12 residues. CDR3 region: CASSVVSSGYTF. The CDR3 DNA is TGTGCCAGCAGCGTAGTCTCCTCTGGCTACACCTTC.

There are a few counts of this clone. The chain couples TRBV2 to TRBJ2-7; 10 bases are shared with TRBD2. Germline lookup yields CDR1 SNHLY and CDR2 FYNNEI. This CDR3 has 16 amino acids. With V trimmed by 2 bases and J by 2 bases, 6 bases remained unmatched. This CDR3 reads CASSEFPAGGPYEQYF. The CDR3 bases are TGTGCCAGCAGTGAATTCCCAGCGGGGGGGCCCTACGAGCAGTACTTC.

The gene calls are TRBV14 and TRBJ1-2, with a tentative D call TRBD1 (6 bases). Germline CDR1 SGHDN, CDR2 FVKESK. Between the trimmed V and J ends, which lost 5 bases and 4 bases, there was a span of 8 bases. This CDR3 region has 12 residues. DNA for the CDR3: TGTGCCAGCAGCTCGACAGGCTATGGCTACACCTTC. Translation: CASSSTGYGYTF.

This clone is a singleton in its sample. CDR3 amino acids: CATSRNTLTYEQYF. The CDR3 region has the DNA TGTGCCACCAGCAGGAACACGTTAACCTACGAGCAGTACTTC. The chain is built from TRBV15 and TRBJ2-7; no firm D call. Trimming cost V 3 bases and J 2 bases, with 11 bases left between them. CDR3 length: 14 amino acids. In germline, CDR1 is LNHNV, CDR2 YYDKDF (reference sequence).

The CDR3 DNA reads TGTGCCAGCATAGGGGGTAACAATGAGCAGTTCTTC. Amino acids: CASIGGNNEQFF. The V call is TRBV2, the J call TRBJ2-1; tentatively, D is TRBD1 (6 bases). This CDR3 spans 12 amino acids. The ends were cut back, 7 bases at V and 5 bases at J, with 9 bases in the middle. Germline CDR1 is SNHLY and CDR2 is FYNNEI.

This sequence joins TRBV6-6 and TRBJ1-2, with 7 bases aligning to TRBD1. Trimming cost V 3 bases and J 6 bases; bases outside gene matches: 10. CDR1 MNHNY and CDR2 SVGAGI come from the germline V gene (reference sequence). The CDR3 has 15 amino acids. The CDR3 coding sequence is TGTGCCAGCAGTTATGTTCCAGGGGGTATTCATGGCTACACCTTC. Residues: CASSYVPGGIHGYTF.

This clone has only one observation. The chain is built from TRBV2 and TRBJ2-2, with D hard to call. The CDR3 loop spans 15 amino acids. V was cut by 6 bases and J by 0 bases, with 11 bases left in between. Germline V gene sequence: CDR1 SNHLY, CDR2 FYNNEI. CDR3 residues: CASRVDTPNTGELFF. The DNA of the CDR3 is TGTGCCAGCAGGGTAGACACCCCGAACACCGGGGAGCTGTTTTTT.

The rearrangement joins TRBV6-6 to TRBJ1-4; D is possibly TRBD1 (5 bases). The CDR3 sequence is 12 residues long. V was cut by 9 bases and J by 3 bases, with 8 bases left in between. Germline CDR1 reads MNHNY; CDR2 reads SVGAGI (reference sequence). The CDR3 DNA reads TGTGCCAGTGGGGACTCTAATGAAAAACTGTTTTTT. Its translation: CASGDSNEKLFF.

The rearrangement uses TRBV9 and TRBJ2-1; TRBD1 or TRBD2 may be the D gene (5 bases each). This CDR3 comprises 15 residues. Germline lookup yields CDR1 SGDLS and CDR2 YYNGEE. With 3 bases removed from V and 0 bases from J, the gap between germline ends came to 10 bases. The CDR3 region is CASSGDPDSYNEQFF. As DNA, the CDR3 is TGTGCCAGCAGCGGGGACCCCGACTCCTACAATGAGCAGTTCTTC.

The V call is TRBV7-3, the J call TRBJ2-5; D is possibly TRBD2 (6 bases). Trimming took off 6 bases at V and 2 bases at J, with 19 bases between the two ends. CDR3 length: 16 residues. Germline CDR1 is SGHTA and CDR2 is FQGTGA. CDR3: CASRLSMEGGQETQYF. The CDR3 coding sequence is TGTGCCAGCAGACTTAGTATGGAGGGAGGACAAGAGACCCAGTACTTC.

The gene calls are TRBV5-1 and TRBJ1-2; 7 bases are a match to TRBD1. Germline V gene sequence: CDR1 SGHRS, CDR2 YFSETQ. V was clipped by 4 bases and J by 3 bases; unmatched bases: 9. The length of the CDR3 is 15 residues. The CDR3 DNA reads as TGCGCCAGCAGCCAGGGGGGTATTCCCGACTATGGCTACACCTTC. It specifies CASSQGGIPDYGYTF.

V is TRBV18 and J is TRBJ2-7; tentative D call: TRBD2 (6 bases). Trimming took off 5 bases at V and 6 bases at J, with 17 bases between the two ends. Germline loops: CDR1 KGHSH, CDR2 LQKENI. This CDR3 spans 14 amino acids. CDR3 sequence reads: CASSDTSRGSEQYF. CDR3 DNA: TGTGCCAGCTCAGATACTAGTCGGGGGTCCGAGCAGTACTTC.

This clone was seen a handful of times. The junction does not match germline at one end; this may be a read error. The CDR3 region is CASGMRGENWSF. The CDR3 DNA is TGTGCTAGTGGCATGCGGGGGGAGAACTGGTCTTTC. The chain carries TRBV12-5 and TRBJ2-6, with 8 nucleotides matching TRBD2. The CDR3 sequence is 12 residues long. CDR1 is LGHNT, CDR2 FRNRAP, per germline.

This chain uses TRBV4-1 with TRBJ2-5; D is perhaps TRBD2 (7 bases). The CDR3 consists of 17 residues. V shed 4 bases and J shed 1 base, with 19 bases lying between them. Per the germline V gene, CDR1 is MGHRA and CDR2 is YSYEKL. The CDR3 loop is CASSLFNWGGAQETQYF. CDR3 coding DNA: TGCGCCAGCAGCCTTTTCAACTGGGGGGGGGCCCAAGAGACCCAGTACTTC.